These 2 T cell receptor beta chains came from one sample sequenced in a study of blood T cell repertoires in COVID-19. Only in-frame clones appear in the TCRdb table, and some are missing; sequencing was by immunoSEQ multiplex PCR. The table records 35,000 to 40,000 clones, 85% to 90% of them present only once. Sequences were obtained from peripheral blood. All receptors come from a man in his 60s with active or convalescent COVID-19.

The chain uses TRBV27 and TRBJ2-7, with TRBD2 matching over 8 bases. J lost 13 bases, V lost 5 bases, and 13 bases had no gene match. CDR1 is MNHEY, CDR2 SMNVEV, per germline (reference sequence). This CDR3 has 13 residues. The CDR3 loop is CASSPLREGPGYF. In DNA form, the CDR3 reads TGTGCCAGCAGTCCCCTCCGGGAGGGGCCGGGATACTTC.

The table lists this clone with a count of one. The rearrangement uses TRBV15 and TRBJ2-5, with TRBD2 identical over 8 bases. The germline CDR1 and CDR2 sequences are LNHNV and YYDKDF (reference sequence). V dropped 9 bases and J dropped 6; count of bases not matched to a gene: 12. This CDR3 is 14 amino acids long. The CDR3, as DNA: TGTGCCACGCAAGAGGGGACTAGTAGGCAGACCCAGTACTTC. This codes for CATQEGTSRQTQYF. Looking up the rest from reference TRBV15 and TRBJ2-5 gives the full variable domain: DAMVIQNPRYQVTQFGKPVTLSCSQTLNHNVMYWYQQKSSQAPKLLFHYYDKDFNNEADTPDNFQSRRPNTSFCFLDIRSPGLGDTAMYLCATQEGTSRQTQYFGPGTRLLVL.